The 5 T cell receptor beta chains below all came from one sample that was sequenced in a study of T cell responses to AZD1222 COVID-19 vaccine (dated by TCRdb to the early 2020s). Library method: the immunoSEQ multiplex PCR assay. The source is immuneACCESS, and TCRdb retained only in-frame sequences with V and J called. Part of the clones is not carried over; for the studies checked, unresolved V genes explain less than half of this, and the remainder is unexplained. In all, the sample holds roughly 120,000 clones, and 70% to 90% of those were seen once. 3% to 4% of the sample is in the top ten clones. The time point label of this sample denotes: baseline before first vaccination. The treatment or condition tag for this specimen amounts to: meningococcal conjugate vaccine given as trial control. The specimen was peripheral blood, collected on day 0 of MenACWY control vaccination. These receptors originate from an adult in good health.

This clone was seen a few times. The J gene is TRBJ2-1, the V gene TRBV4-2; D uncertain. Germline lookup yields CDR1 LGHNA and CDR2 YNFKEQ. V shed 0 bases and J shed 8 bases, with 11 bases lying between them. The CDR3 length is 14 residues. The CDR3, as DNA: TGTGCCAGCAGCCAAGATTTCCCCCCCGATGAGCAGTTCTTC. Translated, it gives CASSQDFPPDEQFF.

The chain has TRBV4-3 and TRBJ2-3; 11 positions match TRBD2. With 0 bases clipped from V and 5 bases from J, the junction kept 10 bases outside the gene matches. Germline CDR1 is LGHNA and CDR2 is YSLEER. This CDR3 has 18 amino acids. The CDR3 reads CASSQDSLAGGRRDTQYF. The CDR3 nucleotides are TGCGCCAGCAGCCAAGATTCGCTAGCGGGGGGCCGGAGAGATACGCAGTATTTT.

V is TRBV24-1 and J is TRBJ2-3, with TRBD1 identical over 9 bases. Trimming cost V 5 bases and J 0 bases; bases outside gene matches: 8. Germline CDR1 KGHDR, CDR2 SFDVKD. CDR3 size: 17 residues. CDR3 coding DNA: TGTGCCACCAGTGGGGGACAGGGAACCCTTAGCACAGATACGCAGTATTTT. Amino acid sequence: CATSGGQGTLSTDTQYF.

This clone was observed once. The chain has TRBV6-5 and TRBJ2-5; 11 nucleotides agree with TRBD2. Germline V gene data show CDR1 as MNHEY and CDR2 as SVGAGI. With 2 bases clipped from V and 3 bases from J, the junction kept 5 bases outside the gene matches. The CDR3 covers 16 residues. The CDR3 loop reads CASSYGVAGGKETQYF. Here the CDR3 DNA reads TGTGCCAGCAGTTACGGGGTAGCGGGAGGGAAAGAGACCCAGTACTTC.

The chain joins TRBV28 to TRBJ2-7; D unresolved. The CDR3 has 12 amino acids. Germline assignment: CDR1 MDHEN and CDR2 SYDVKM. Trimming removed 4 bases at V and 2 bases at J, with 6 bases between. As DNA, the CDR3 is TGTGCCAGCAGTTCTCCGACCTACGAGCAGTACTTC. Translation gives CASSSPTYEQYF. Supplemented by reference TRBV28 and TRBJ2-7, the full variable domain reads DVKVTQSSRYLVKRTGEKVFLECVQDMDHENMFWYRQDPGLGLRLIYFSYDVKMKEKGDIPEGYSVSREKKERFSLILESASTNQTSMYLCASSSPTYEQYFGPGTRLTVT.